Below are 9 T cell receptor beta chains sequenced from a single sample in a study of T cells in tuberculosis listed by TCRdb under 2018. The receptor library was made with the immunoSEQ multiplex PCR assay. TCRdb provides this immuneACCESS table in a form limited to in-frame rearrangements. Some clones are lacking; in checked studies, under half of them reflect an unresolved V gene, and why the rest are absent is not known. In all, the sample holds 40,000 to 50,000 clones, and around 95% of those were seen once. The ten largest account for 3% to 4.5% of the sample. The sample was PBMCs. All receptors come from a donor between 10 and 35 years old with latent tuberculosis or without tuberculosis infection.

V and J are TRBV19 and TRBJ1-1; D gene uncertain. CDR1 is LNHDA, CDR2 SQIVND, per germline (reference sequence). V was cut by 10 bases and J by 6 bases, with 12 bases left in between. The CDR3 spans 11 residues. The CDR3 DNA is TGTGCCACTAAATATTTAGCTGAAGCTTTCTTT. Translating gives CATKYLAEAFF.

J is TRBJ1-1 and V is TRBV5-1; TRBD1 aligns across 7 bases. The length of the CDR3 is 15 residues. J gave up 1 base and V 4 bases, and 7 bases lay outside the gene matches. Germline CDR1 reads SGHRS; CDR2 reads YFSETQ. The CDR3 sequence is CASSPATGANTEAFF. The CDR3 DNA follows: TGCGCCAGCAGCCCAGCAACAGGGGCGAACACTGAAGCTTTCTTT.

This clone was detected only a few times. The chain uses TRBV25-1 and TRBJ2-3; D may be TRBD2 (6 bases). The V end lost 3 bases, the J end lost 3 bases, and 19 bases lay between the germline ends. CDR1 is MGHDK and CDR2 is SYGVNS in the germline V gene. CDR3 length: 17 amino acids. CDR3 sequence (DNA): TGTGCCAGCAGTGACCAGAGGTCCTTAGCGGAGACAGATACGCAGTATTTT. This encodes CASSDQRSLAETDTQYF.

This sequence joins TRBV7-9 and TRBJ2-5; TRBD2 aligns across 10 bases. CDR3 length: 17 amino acids. V was pared by 5 bases and J by 0 bases, with 9 bases of the junction left unmatched. Germline V gene data show CDR1 as SEHNR and CDR2 as FQNEAQ (reference sequence). CDR3 sequence reads: CASSRRTSGGYQETQYF. Here the CDR3 DNA reads TGTGCCAGCAGCCGGAGGACTAGCGGTGGGTACCAAGAGACCCAGTACTTC.

The genes are TRBV27 and TRBJ2-3; 9 bases are shared with TRBD1. Germline CDR1 reads MNHEY; CDR2 reads SMNVEV (reference sequence). This CDR3 has 15 residues. With 7 bases clipped from V and 8 bases from J, the junction kept 13 bases outside the gene matches. The CDR3 region is CASTSWTGDKFTQYF. The CDR3 DNA reads as TGTGCCAGCACCTCATGGACAGGGGATAAATTTACGCAGTATTTT.

V is TRBV7-9 and J is TRBJ2-3; the D gene is possibly TRBD1 (6 bases). Trimming pared 5 bases from V and 4 bases from J, leaving 7 bases between. CDR3 size: 12 residues. Germline CDR1 is SEHNR and CDR2 is FQNEAQ (reference sequence). The CDR3: CASSPGADTQYF. The CDR3 bases are TGTGCCAGCAGCCCAGGGGCAGATACGCAGTATTTT.

The rearrangement links TRBV11-2 to TRBJ2-5; 8 bases agree with TRBD1. Per the germline V gene, CDR1 is SGHAT and CDR2 is FQNNGV. The V gene end was trimmed by 5 bases and the J gene end by 4 bases; junction bases not matched to a gene: 3. The CDR3 has 13 amino acids. For the CDR3, the DNA is TGTGCCAGCAGCCCTACAGGGGGAGAGACCCAGTACTTC. This sequence encodes CASSPTGGETQYF.

This clone was counted a single time. This sequence joins TRBV27 and TRBJ1-1; no clear D gene. The CDR3 runs 14 residues. Looked up from germline, CDR1 is MNHEY and CDR2 is SMNVEV (reference sequence). V was cut by 3 bases and J by 0 bases, with 8 bases left in between. CDR3 residues: CASSFLGVNTEAFF. The CDR3 region has the DNA TGTGCCAGCAGTTTTTTGGGAGTGAACACTGAAGCTTTCTTT.

This clone was observed once. The chain has TRBV6-1 and TRBJ1-1, with D hard to call. V was clipped by 7 bases and J by 10 bases, with 16 bases between them. CDR1 MNHNS and CDR2 SASEGT come from the germline V gene. There are 12 residues in the CDR3. The CDR3 sequence is CASTPPTRVAFF. The DNA of the CDR3 is TGTGCCAGCACTCCCCCGACACGTGTAGCTTTCTTT.